One and the same sample provided the 17 T cell receptor beta chains below, sequenced in a study of cytomegalovirus exposure and HLA in healthy donors. PCR was performed using 60 Vbeta and 13 Jbeta primers. Only in-frame clones appear in the TCRdb table, and some are missing; sequencing was by immunoSEQ multiplex PCR. The sample has about 64,000 clones, around 64% seen once. What was sequenced was PBMCs. These receptors were collected from a woman between 50 and 59 years old in good health and CMV-seronegative.

The chain uses TRBV5-1 and TRBJ1-4, with TRBD1 identical over 8 bases. Germline V gene sequence: CDR1 SGHRS, CDR2 YFSETQ. CDR3 length: 15 residues. The trim removed 0 bases at V and 7 bases at J, leaving 5 bases unmatched. CDR3 DNA: TGCGCCAGCAGCTTGGCCCAGGGGGCTGCTGAAAAACTGTTTTTT. This sequence encodes CASSLAQGAAEKLFF.

This chain uses TRBV5-1 with TRBJ2-5, with D perhaps matching TRBD2 (6 bases). V dropped 2 bases and J dropped 3 bases, with 14 bases sitting between them. CDR1 is SGHRS, CDR2 YFSETQ, per germline. The CDR3 has 15 residues. CDR3 sequence (DNA): TGCGCCAGCAGCTTCCGAGGGGTAGCGGAAGAGACCCAGTACTTC. This sequence encodes CASSFRGVAEETQYF.

About this clone: Additional DNA sequences in this sample encode the identical CDR3. V is TRBV29-1 and J is TRBJ1-4; no reliable D call. The CDR3 consists of 12 residues. The germline V gene has CDR1 SQVTM and CDR2 ANQGSEA. V was pared by 5 bases and J by 8 bases, with 12 bases between. CDR3 sequence: CSVSGEGEKLFF. CDR3 bases: TGCAGCGTTTCCGGGGAGGGCGAAAAACTGTTTTTT.

CDR3 bases: TGTGCCACCAGCAGGGTTACCTCGGGACAGGGGCCGGGGTACGAGCAGTACTTC. Protein product: CATSRVTSGQGPGYEQYF. The genes are TRBV15 and TRBJ2-7, with TRBD1 matching 10 bases. The V gene end was trimmed by 3 bases and the J gene end by 4 bases; junction bases not matched to a gene: 15. This CDR3 comprises 18 residues. Germline V lookup: CDR1 LNHNV, CDR2 YYDKDF (reference sequence).

This chain's CDR3 is CASKRGTTGANTGELFF. The DNA of the CDR3 is TGCGCCAGCAAAAGGGGGACGACAGGGGCGAACACCGGGGAGCTGTTTTTT. The chain carries TRBV5-1 and TRBJ2-2, with 8 positions matching TRBD1. V gave up 6 bases and J gave up 0 bases; unmatched junction bases: 10. This CDR3 has 17 residues. The germline V gene has CDR1 SGHRS and CDR2 YFSETQ.

This clone was seen a few times. The chain employs TRBV5-1 and TRBJ2-6; the match to TRBD1 covers 8 bases. CDR1 and CDR2 from the germline V gene are SGHRS and YFSETQ. This CDR3 contains 16 residues. Losses at the gene ends were 3 bases for V and 2 bases for J; bases not matched to a gene: 4. The CDR3 DNA sequence: TGCGCCAGCAGCTATCAGGGGGCGGCTGGGGCCAACGTCCTGACTTTC. Its protein product is CASSYQGAAGANVLTF.

This clone was counted a single time. The V and J genes are TRBV4-2 and TRBJ1-2; D call uncertain. V was clipped by 1 base and J by 8 bases, with 11 bases between them. The CDR3 is made up of 13 amino acids. CDR1 and CDR2 (germline): LGHNA, YNFKEQ. CDR3 residues: CASSQVSRPGYTF. CDR3 DNA sequence: TGTGCCAGCAGCCAAGTAAGCAGGCCGGGCTACACCTTC.

This chain joins TRBV9 and TRBJ1-5; D is perhaps TRBD1 (5 bases). The CDR3 covers 14 residues. The germline V gene encodes CDR1 SGDLS and CDR2 YYNGEE. Trimming cost V 4 bases and J 5 bases, with 13 bases left between them. CDR3 DNA: TGTGCCAGCAGCTCCGGGGGTGGGGATCAGCCCCAGCATTTT. It translates to CASSSGGGDQPQHF.

V usage is TRBV18 and J usage is TRBJ1-4; TRBD1 matches at 7 bases. Germline V lookup: CDR1 KGHSH, CDR2 LQKENI. The V segment lost 3 bases and the J segment 7 bases; nucleotides outside the gene matches: 8. The CDR3 runs 15 residues. CDR3 DNA sequence: TGTGCCAGCTCACCTAGGACAGGAGGTGGTGAAAAACTGTTTTTT. This gives the protein CASSPRTGGGEKLFF.

The genes are TRBV7-9 and TRBJ2-1, with TRBD1 as a possible D gene (5 bases). The germline CDR1 and CDR2 sequences are SEHNR and FQNEAQ (reference sequence). The V gene lost 3 bases and the J gene lost 6 bases, with 12 bases spanning the gap. There are 14 residues in the CDR3. The CDR3 coding sequence is TGTGCCAGCAGCTTTCTCAGGGCTGGCAATGAGCAGTTCTTC. It yields the protein CASSFLRAGNEQFF.

Here the CDR3 reads CASSELGDRGQVQPQHF. The CDR3 region has the DNA TGTGCCAGCAGTGAACTAGGAGACAGGGGGCAGGTTCAGCCCCAGCATTTT. This sequence joins TRBV25-1 and TRBJ1-5, with TRBD1 matching 10 bases. V was clipped by 2 bases and J by 6 bases; unmatched bases: 10. The CDR3 spans 17 residues. CDR1 is MGHDK and CDR2 is SYGVNS in the germline V gene. Variable domain in full (rest from reference TRBV25-1 and TRBJ1-5): EADIYQTPRYLVIGTGKKITLECSQTMGHDKMYWYQQDPGMELHLIHYSYGVNSTEKGDLSSESTVSRIRTEHFPLTLESARPSHTSQYLCASSELGDRGQVQPQHFGDGTRLSIL.

This clone has a single count. The CDR3 here is CASSSRQDTEAFF. The CDR3 DNA reads as TGTGCCAGCTCATCTCGCCAGGACACTGAAGCTTTCTTT. V is TRBV18 and J is TRBJ1-1, with no clear D. The germline V gene encodes CDR1 KGHSH and CDR2 LQKENI. This CDR3 spans 13 amino acids. Trimming removed 5 bases from V and 3 bases from J, with 10 bases in between.

The chain has TRBV9 and TRBJ2-1, with 8 bases lining up with TRBD2. The length of the CDR3 is 15 residues. V lost 0 bases to trimming and J lost 8 bases; unmatched junction nucleotides: 7. The germline V gene encodes CDR1 SGDLS and CDR2 YYNGEE. CDR3 coding DNA: TGTGCCAGCAGCGTAGTAGGGACTAGGGGGGATGAGCAGTTCTTC. Amino acids: CASSVVGTRGDEQFF.

Only a few counts were recorded for this clone. The chain has TRBV5-1 and TRBJ2-7; 9 nucleotides align to TRBD1. Looked up from germline, CDR1 is SGHRS and CDR2 is YFSETQ. J gave up 3 bases and V 3 bases, and 7 bases lay outside the gene matches. The CDR3 has 15 residues. The CDR3 sequence is CASSSGQGWLYEQYF. The CDR3 DNA reads TGCGCCAGCAGCTCGGGACAGGGTTGGCTCTACGAGCAGTACTTC.

The chain recombines TRBV19 with TRBJ1-4; 8 positions match TRBD1. In germline, CDR1 is LNHDA, CDR2 SQIVND (reference sequence). J lost 6 bases, V lost 3 bases, and 9 bases had no gene match. This CDR3 has 16 amino acids. CDR3 DNA: TGTGCCAGTAGTATCCAGGGGGCGACGGGGGATGAAAAACTGTTTTTT. Its protein is CASSIQGATGDEKLFF.

This sequence joins TRBV28 and TRBJ1-1; D gene ambiguous. The CDR3 is 12 amino acids. The V gene lost 5 bases and the J gene lost 4 bases, with 8 bases spanning the gap. The germline CDR1 and CDR2 sequences are MDHEN and SYDVKM. The DNA of the CDR3 is TGTGCCAGCAGTGGCCCAACCACTGAAGCTTTCTTT. Protein product: CASSGPTTEAFF.

Only a few counts were recorded for this clone. The chain links TRBV29-1 to TRBJ1-5; TRBD1 aligns across 10 bases. J gave up 2 bases and V 4 bases, and 8 bases lay outside the gene matches. Germline values: CDR1 SQVTM, CDR2 ANQGSEA. CDR3 length equals 16 residues. CDR3 in amino acids: CSVANSGTGGNQPQHF. In DNA form, the CDR3 reads TGCAGCGTTGCAAACTCCGGGACAGGGGGCAATCAGCCCCAGCATTTT.